This section outlines one TCR beta chain sequence together with its context. Given a much more abundant clone one base away, this may be a read error. The sample is drawn from a study of blood T cells in healthy people across ages. A second PCR, run for roughly 7 to 11 cycles, used a sample-barcoded 5' primer plus a J-beta primer mix. From the 5' RACE reads, TCRdb called clonotypes with MiXCR, one entry per CDR3 protein. Here the sample spans approximately 810,000 distinct CDR3 sequences, roughly 34% being singletons. The V gene lost 10 bases and the J gene lost 5 bases, with 21 bases spanning the gap. The CDR3 spans 15 residues. Germline CDR1 is ENHRY and CDR2 is SYGVKD.

The V gene is TRBV10-3, the J gene TRBJ2-1, with D hard to call. Source material: blood. The clonotype was recovered from a young man in good health. The CDR3 DNA reads as TGTGCCACCGTATTCCGCCGAGCGACCGACAATGAGCAGTTCTTC. Residues: CATVFRRATDNEQFF.